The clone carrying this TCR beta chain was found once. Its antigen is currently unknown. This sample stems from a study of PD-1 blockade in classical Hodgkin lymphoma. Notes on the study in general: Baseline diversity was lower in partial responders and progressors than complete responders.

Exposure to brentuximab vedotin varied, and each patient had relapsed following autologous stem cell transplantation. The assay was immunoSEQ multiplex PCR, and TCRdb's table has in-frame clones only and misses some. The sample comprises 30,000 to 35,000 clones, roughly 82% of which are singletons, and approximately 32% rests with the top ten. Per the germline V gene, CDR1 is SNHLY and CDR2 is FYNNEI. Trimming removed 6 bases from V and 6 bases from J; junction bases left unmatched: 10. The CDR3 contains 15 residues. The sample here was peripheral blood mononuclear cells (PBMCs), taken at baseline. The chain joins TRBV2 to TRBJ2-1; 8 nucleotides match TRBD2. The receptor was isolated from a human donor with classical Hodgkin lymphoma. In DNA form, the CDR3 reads TGTGCCAGCAGCCTCGGGGGGGCGGAAGGCAATGAGCAGTTCTTC. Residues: CASSLGGAEGNEQFF.